Listed below are T cell receptor beta chains from one sample, sequenced in a study of OX40 agonist ivuxolimab in advanced cancers. Only in-frame clones appear in the TCRdb table, and some are missing; sequencing was by immunoSEQ multiplex PCR. Of roughly 75,000 clones in the sample, 93% were seen once. Specimen: CD4+ or CD8+ T cells sorted from blood, collected in a trial of the OX40 agonist ivuxolimab. Source of these receptors: an adult with an advanced solid tumor such as melanoma, head and neck, liver or kidney cancer. Both conserved end residues are part of each CDR3. Fields, in order: D gene, clone size, V gene, J gene, CDR3 DNA, CDR3 protein. A D gene is named only where the DNA matches it firmly. Not all rows give a size; the values are once, few, many and, for expanded clones, a class.

d_gene: .; abundance: .; v_gene: TRBV6-5; j_gene: TRBJ1-5; CDR3nt: TGTGCCAGCTTCAGGGGCCCGAATCAGCCCCAGCATTTT; CDR3aa: CASFRGPNQPQHF
d_gene: .; abundance: .; v_gene: TRBV4-1; j_gene: TRBJ2-1; CDR3nt: TGCGCCAGCAGCCAAGATCTAGCGAGCTCCTACAATGAGCAGTTCTTC; CDR3aa: CASSQDLASSYNEQFF
d_gene: .; abundance: once; v_gene: TRBV29-1; j_gene: TRBJ2-5; CDR3nt: TGCAGCGTTGTAGGGGTTGAGACCCAGTACTTC; CDR3aa: CSVVGVETQYF
d_gene: TRBD1; abundance: .; v_gene: TRBV5-4; j_gene: TRBJ2-2; CDR3nt: TGTGCCAGCAGCGCGGTACAGGGGGCCGGGGAGCTGTTTTTT; CDR3aa: CASSAVQGAGELFF
d_gene: TRBD2; abundance: once; v_gene: TRBV27; j_gene: TRBJ2-7; CDR3nt: TGTGCCAGCAACCCCGGGGGAGGGACCTACGAGCAGTACTTC; CDR3aa: CASNPGGGTYEQYF
d_gene: .; abundance: .; v_gene: TRBV27; j_gene: TRBJ1-4; CDR3nt: TGTGCCAGCAGTTTTGCCGGGACAAGGGGAGAAAAACTGTTTTTT; CDR3aa: CASSFAGTRGEKLFF
d_gene: .; abundance: .; v_gene: TRBV4-1; j_gene: TRBJ1-1; CDR3nt: TGCGCCAGCAGCCAAGAGTCAGGGCAGGCGACTGAAGCTTTCTTT; CDR3aa: CASSQESGQATEAFF
d_gene: TRBD2; abundance: .; v_gene: TRBV30; j_gene: TRBJ2-1; CDR3nt: TGTGCCTGGACCCGGACTAGCGGGAGGGATGAGCAGTTCTTC; CDR3aa: CAWTRTSGRDEQFF
d_gene: TRBD2; abundance: .; v_gene: TRBV7-6; j_gene: TRBJ2-2; CDR3nt: TGTGCCAGCAGCTTAAGGATAGCGGGGGGGACCGGGGAGCTGTTTTTT; CDR3aa: CASSLRIAGGTGELFF
d_gene: TRBD2; abundance: .; v_gene: TRBV5-1; j_gene: TRBJ2-5; CDR3nt: TGCGCCAGCAGCTCTAGCGGGGGTGTCCAAGAGACCCAGTACTTC; CDR3aa: CASSSSGGVQETQYF
d_gene: TRBD2; abundance: once; v_gene: TRBV9; j_gene: TRBJ2-3; CDR3nt: TGTGCCAGCAGCGTACGGGGGGGCAACACAGATACGCAGTATTTT; CDR3aa: CASSVRGGNTDTQYF
d_gene: TRBD1; abundance: .; v_gene: TRBV13; j_gene: TRBJ1-5; CDR3nt: TGTGCCAGCAGCCCCGGGACAGTCAATCAGCCCCAGCATTTT; CDR3aa: CASSPGTVNQPQHF
d_gene: .; abundance: .; v_gene: TRBV5-6; j_gene: TRBJ2-3; CDR3nt: TGTGCCAGCAGCTCCCCGCTGGGCACAGATACGCAGTATTTT; CDR3aa: CASSSPLGTDTQYF
d_gene: .; abundance: .; v_gene: TRBV7-2; j_gene: TRBJ1-1; CDR3nt: TGTGCCAGCAGCTTACGGGACCTTCGTTATTTGGCCACTGAAGCTTTCTTT; CDR3aa: CASSLRDLRYLATEAFF
d_gene: TRBD2; abundance: .; v_gene: TRBV27; j_gene: TRBJ2-1; CDR3nt: TGTGCCAGCAGTTTGAGTAGCGGGAGCTCCTACAATGAGCAGTTCTTC; CDR3aa: CASSLSSGSSYNEQFF
d_gene: .; abundance: .; v_gene: TRBV7-9; j_gene: TRBJ2-1; CDR3nt: TGTGCCAGCTCAGGGAACGTTGAGCAGTTCTTC; CDR3aa: CASSGNVEQFF